The rows below give T cell receptor beta chains drawn from one sample of a study of T cell responses to AZD1222 COVID-19 vaccine. Produced via immunoSEQ multiplex PCR; TCRdb's table is partial and in-frame only. The sample has about 120,000 clones; around 90% are singletons. The specimen was peripheral blood, collected on day 0 of AZD1222 vaccination. Receptors originate from an adult in good health. The CDR3 runs from the conserved cysteine through the conserved F or W. D genes are given only for firm matches. Where a row states a size, it is once, few, many or the class of an expanded clone; other rows omit it.

d_gene: -
j_gene: TRBJ2-1
abundance: -
v_gene: TRBV21-1
CDR3aa: CASSKAQGTNSYNEQFF
CDR3nt: TGTGCCAGCAGCAAAGCGCAGGGTACGAACTCCTACAATGAGCAGTTCTTC

d_gene: -
j_gene: TRBJ1-1
abundance: -
v_gene: TRBV7-8
CDR3aa: CASSFALWNTEAFF
CDR3nt: TGTGCCAGCAGCTTCGCACTCTGGAACACTGAAGCTTTCTTT

d_gene: -
j_gene: TRBJ1-2
abundance: -
v_gene: TRBV9
CDR3aa: CASSVEETYGYTF
CDR3nt: TGTGCCAGCAGCGTAGAGGAAACCTATGGCTACACCTTC

d_gene: TRBD1
j_gene: TRBJ2-7
abundance: -
v_gene: TRBV3-1/TRBV3-2
CDR3aa: CASSTDRVSGYEQYF
CDR3nt: TGTGCCAGCAGCACGGACAGGGTTTCTGGCTACGAGCAGTACTTC

d_gene: -
j_gene: TRBJ2-3
abundance: -
v_gene: TRBV11-3
CDR3aa: CASSKGRATDTQYF
CDR3nt: TGTGCCAGCAGCAAGGGACGGGCCACAGATACGCAGTATTTT

d_gene: TRBD1
j_gene: TRBJ2-7
abundance: -
v_gene: TRBV28
CDR3aa: CATKPGQGTYEQYF
CDR3nt: TGTGCCACCAAACCGGGACAGGGGACCTACGAGCAGTACTTC

d_gene: -
j_gene: TRBJ2-7
abundance: -
v_gene: TRBV4-2
CDR3aa: CASSQAGGASSYEQYF
CDR3nt: TGTGCCAGCAGCCAAGCCGGGGGCGCAAGCTCCTACGAGCAGTACTTC

d_gene: -
j_gene: TRBJ1-2
abundance: -
v_gene: TRBV7-9
CDR3aa: CASSQEGLPNYGYTF
CDR3nt: TGTGCCAGCAGCCAAGAGGGATTACCTAACTATGGCTACACCTTC

d_gene: TRBD2
j_gene: TRBJ2-7
abundance: -
v_gene: TRBV5-1
CDR3aa: CASSLVSGAYEQYF
CDR3nt: TGCGCCAGCAGCTTGGTAAGCGGGGCCTACGAGCAGTACTTC

d_gene: TRBD1
j_gene: TRBJ1-4
abundance: -
v_gene: TRBV5-4
CDR3aa: CASSPAGQGTEKLFF
CDR3nt: TGTGCCAGCAGCCCGGCGGGACAGGGGACGGAAAAACTGTTTTTT

d_gene: -
j_gene: TRBJ1-1
abundance: -
v_gene: TRBV2
CDR3aa: CATTVNTEAFF
CDR3nt: TGTGCCACCACGGTTAACACTGAAGCTTTCTTT

d_gene: TRBD1
j_gene: TRBJ1-2
abundance: -
v_gene: TRBV6-2/TRBV6-3
CDR3aa: CASSYSLDRDKGYTF
CDR3nt: TGTGCCAGCAGTTACTCATTGGACAGGGATAAGGGCTACACCTTC

d_gene: TRBD1
j_gene: TRBJ1-6
abundance: -
v_gene: TRBV11-2
CDR3aa: CASSSGQGGNSPLHF
CDR3nt: TGTGCCAGCAGCTCGGGACAGGGAGGTAATTCACCCCTCCACTTT

d_gene: -
j_gene: TRBJ2-7
abundance: -
v_gene: TRBV10-3
CDR3aa: CAIKGAAGTYEQYF
CDR3nt: TGTGCCATCAAAGGGGCGGCGGGCACCTACGAGCAGTACTTC

d_gene: TRBD1
j_gene: TRBJ1-4
abundance: -
v_gene: TRBV30
CDR3aa: CAWGGQGGGEKLFF
CDR3nt: TGTGCCTGGGGGGGACAGGGAGGAGGCGAAAAACTGTTTTTT

d_gene: TRBD2
j_gene: TRBJ2-3
abundance: once
v_gene: TRBV9
CDR3aa: CASSVGSRGGQDTQYF
CDR3nt: TGTGCCAGCAGCGTAGGGTCGCGGGGGGGCCAGGATACGCAGTATTTT

d_gene: -
j_gene: TRBJ1-5
abundance: -
v_gene: TRBV5-1
CDR3aa: CASSLGDLPNQPQHF
CDR3nt: TGCGCCAGCAGCTTAGGAGACTTACCTAATCAGCCCCAGCATTTT

d_gene: -
j_gene: TRBJ1-2
abundance: -
v_gene: TRBV28
CDR3aa: CASRSSANYGYTF
CDR3nt: TGTGCCAGCAGGTCTTCAGCGAACTATGGCTACACCTTC

d_gene: -
j_gene: TRBJ1-3
abundance: -
v_gene: TRBV18
CDR3aa: CASSQDSPRAGNTIYF
CDR3nt: TGTGCCAGCTCCCAGGACAGTCCGAGAGCAGGAAACACCATATATTTT

d_gene: TRBD1
j_gene: TRBJ1-6
abundance: -
v_gene: TRBV27
CDR3aa: CASSRETGVSSPLHF
CDR3nt: TGTGCCAGCAGCCGGGAGACAGGGGTGAGCTCACCCCTCCACTTT

d_gene: TRBD2
j_gene: TRBJ2-1
abundance: -
v_gene: TRBV7-2
CDR3aa: CASSLGTSGRPVEQFF
CDR3nt: TGTGCCAGCAGCTTAGGGACTAGCGGGAGACCGGTTGAGCAGTTCTTC

d_gene: TRBD1
j_gene: TRBJ2-3
abundance: -
v_gene: TRBV5-1
CDR3aa: CASSSLRTTGGTQYF
CDR3nt: TGCGCCAGCAGCTCCCTAAGAACCACAGGGGGTACGCAGTATTTT

d_gene: -
j_gene: TRBJ1-3
abundance: -
v_gene: TRBV18
CDR3aa: CASSPPGSGNTIYF
CDR3nt: TGTGCCAGCTCACCCCCAGGGTCTGGAAACACCATATATTTT

d_gene: TRBD1
j_gene: TRBJ1-4
abundance: few
v_gene: TRBV6-1
CDR3aa: CASSEGQGSNEKLFF
CDR3nt: TGTGCCAGCAGTGAAGGACAGGGCTCTAATGAAAAACTGTTTTTT

d_gene: TRBD2
j_gene: TRBJ2-3
abundance: -
v_gene: TRBV5-4
CDR3aa: CASSLVRGASTDTQYF
CDR3nt: TGTGCCAGCAGCTTGGTGCGGGGGGCTAGCACAGATACGCAGTATTTT

d_gene: -
j_gene: TRBJ2-3
abundance: -
v_gene: TRBV19
CDR3aa: CASSIVSNTDTQYF
CDR3nt: TGTGCCAGTAGTATAGTGAGTAACACAGATACGCAGTATTTT

d_gene: -
j_gene: TRBJ1-1
abundance: -
v_gene: TRBV7-2
CDR3aa: CASSSRYTEAFF
CDR3nt: TGTGCCAGCAGCTCTCGGTACACTGAAGCTTTCTTT

d_gene: -
j_gene: TRBJ2-6
abundance: once
v_gene: TRBV12-5
CDR3aa: CASGIQGPLTGANVLTF
CDR3nt: TGTGCTAGTGGCATACAGGGCCCCTTAACCGGGGCCAACGTCCTGACTTTC

d_gene: -
j_gene: TRBJ2-5
abundance: -
v_gene: TRBV6-5
CDR3aa: CASSQGETQYF
CDR3nt: TGTGCCAGCAGCCAGGGGGAGACCCAGTACTTC

d_gene: -
j_gene: TRBJ1-6
abundance: -
v_gene: TRBV30
CDR3aa: CAWTGGSGISNSPLHF
CDR3nt: TGTGCCTGGACTGGGGGGTCGGGTATATCGAATTCACCCCTCCACTTT

d_gene: -
j_gene: TRBJ2-7
abundance: -
v_gene: TRBV19
CDR3aa: CASASATFGLYEQYF
CDR3nt: TGTGCCAGTGCGAGCGCCACATTTGGATTATACGAGCAGTACTTC

d_gene: TRBD1
j_gene: TRBJ1-3
abundance: -
v_gene: TRBV9
CDR3aa: CASSARQGPGNTIYF
CDR3nt: TGTGCCAGCAGCGCCCGACAGGGCCCTGGAAACACCATATATTTT

d_gene: TRBD1
j_gene: TRBJ1-2
abundance: many
v_gene: TRBV4-1
CDR3aa: CASSQLQGANYGYTF
CDR3nt: TGCGCCAGCAGCCAGCTACAGGGGGCGAACTATGGCTACACCTTC

d_gene: -
j_gene: TRBJ2-5
abundance: few
v_gene: TRBV5-6
CDR3aa: CASSLVNRETQYF
CDR3nt: TGTGCCAGCAGCTTGGTTAACCGTGAGACCCAGTACTTC

d_gene: -
j_gene: TRBJ2-1
abundance: -
v_gene: TRBV4-3
CDR3aa: CASSQGNRAEQFF
CDR3nt: TGCGCCAGCAGCCAAGGCAACCGGGCCGAGCAGTTCTTC

d_gene: TRBD1
j_gene: TRBJ1-2
abundance: -
v_gene: TRBV18
CDR3aa: CASSPDRNNYGYTF
CDR3nt: TGTGCCAGCTCACCGGACAGGAATAACTATGGCTACACCTTC

d_gene: -
j_gene: TRBJ1-1
abundance: -
v_gene: TRBV6-2/TRBV6-3
CDR3aa: CASSYLLGTEAFF
CDR3nt: TGTGCCAGCAGTTATCTTCTCGGGACTGAAGCTTTCTTT

d_gene: TRBD1
j_gene: TRBJ2-7
abundance: -
v_gene: TRBV19
CDR3aa: CASSFGQGSYEQYF
CDR3nt: TGTGCCAGTAGTTTTGGACAGGGCTCCTACGAGCAGTACTTC

d_gene: TRBD1
j_gene: TRBJ1-2
abundance: few
v_gene: TRBV3-1/TRBV3-2
CDR3aa: CASSQGPTGGGYTF
CDR3nt: TGTGCCAGCAGCCAAGGTCCGACAGGGGGAGGCTACACCTTC

d_gene: -
j_gene: TRBJ1-1
abundance: few
v_gene: TRBV5-4
CDR3aa: CASSQGDRTEAFF
CDR3nt: TGTGCCAGCAGCCAAGGTGACAGGACTGAAGCTTTCTTT

d_gene: -
j_gene: TRBJ2-1
abundance: -
v_gene: TRBV7-8
CDR3aa: CASSLVGEDEQFF
CDR3nt: TGTGCCAGCAGCTTAGTTGGGGAGGACGAGCAGTTCTTC

d_gene: -
j_gene: TRBJ1-6
abundance: -
v_gene: TRBV7-9
CDR3aa: CASSLDGLRNSPLHF
CDR3nt: TGTGCCAGCAGCTTAGATGGCCTCCGTAATTCACCCCTCCACTTT

d_gene: TRBD1
j_gene: TRBJ1-5
abundance: -
v_gene: TRBV2
CDR3aa: CASSNRGYSNQPQHF
CDR3nt: TGTGCCAGCAGTAACAGGGGTTATAGCAATCAGCCCCAGCATTTT

d_gene: -
j_gene: TRBJ2-7
abundance: -
v_gene: TRBV5-1
CDR3aa: CASSEGAMAGRTYEQYF
CDR3nt: TGCGCCAGCAGCGAAGGAGCTATGGCGGGGCGGACCTACGAGCAGTACTTC

d_gene: -
j_gene: TRBJ2-1
abundance: -
v_gene: TRBV4-1
CDR3aa: CASSQDQGYEQFF
CDR3nt: TGCGCCAGCAGCCAAGATCAAGGTTATGAGCAGTTCTTC

d_gene: TRBD1
j_gene: TRBJ1-4
abundance: -
v_gene: TRBV5-5
CDR3aa: CASSLTPGTGAEKLFF
CDR3nt: TGTGCCAGCAGCTTGACCCCCGGGACAGGGGCCGAAAAACTGTTTTTT

d_gene: TRBD1
j_gene: TRBJ2-7
abundance: -
v_gene: TRBV4-1
CDR3aa: CASSRSGTGRYEQYF
CDR3nt: TGCGCCAGCAGCCGCTCCGGGACAGGTCGCTACGAGCAGTACTTC

d_gene: -
j_gene: TRBJ2-3
abundance: -
v_gene: TRBV6-1
CDR3aa: CASSEYGSTDTQYF
CDR3nt: TGTGCCAGCAGTGAATATGGAAGCACAGATACGCAGTATTTT

d_gene: TRBD1
j_gene: TRBJ2-7
abundance: -
v_gene: TRBV6-5
CDR3aa: CASSYRGRLHEQYF
CDR3nt: TGTGCCAGCAGTTACAGGGGGCGCCTCCACGAGCAGTACTTC